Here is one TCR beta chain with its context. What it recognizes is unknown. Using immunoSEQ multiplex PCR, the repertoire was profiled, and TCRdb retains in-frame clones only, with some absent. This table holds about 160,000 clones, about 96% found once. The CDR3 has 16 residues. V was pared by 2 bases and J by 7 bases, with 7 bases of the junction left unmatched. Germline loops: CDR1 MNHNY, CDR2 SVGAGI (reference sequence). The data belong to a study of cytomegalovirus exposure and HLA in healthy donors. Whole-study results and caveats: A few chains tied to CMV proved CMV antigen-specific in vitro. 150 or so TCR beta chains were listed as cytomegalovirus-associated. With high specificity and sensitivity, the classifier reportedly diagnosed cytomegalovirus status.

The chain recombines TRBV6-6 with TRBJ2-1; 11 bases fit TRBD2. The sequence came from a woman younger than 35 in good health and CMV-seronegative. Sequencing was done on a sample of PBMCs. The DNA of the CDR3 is TGTGCCAGCAGTTACAATCTAGCGGGGGGCGGGAATGAGCAGTTCTTC. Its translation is CASSYNLAGGGNEQFF.